This T cell receptor beta chain was obtained from a study of T cell repertoires in aging, cancer and after chemotherapy. Across the whole study: Approximately 10 million TCR reads were in the whole dataset.

Overall study results and limits: Age-matched healthy donors had significantly more diverse, less clonal blood TCR repertoires than untreated cancer patients. Healthy donors lost TCR diversity with age mainly through richness, cancer patients through richness and evenness.

Peripheral blood genomic DNA, not sorted cells or RNA, was the template. This clonotype was seen a few times. Its target is unknown. Germline V gene lookup returns CDR1 SGHRS and CDR2 YFSETQ. Trimming cost V 0 bases and J 0 bases; bases outside gene matches: 4. The CDR3 has 17 amino acids. Rearranged V-D-J TRB sequences were amplified with a mixed TRB-A/B primer pool. TCRdb independently ran MiXCR on the multiplex PCR reads; one entry per CDR3 protein. The table lists more than 1,300 distinct CDR3 sequences, 21% of them singletons. The gene calls are TRBV5-1 and TRBJ1-3; TRBD1 matches 9 bases. This receptor was identified in a human donor with a solid tumor. The sequenced sample was blood. The CDR3 coding sequence is TGCGCCAGCAGCTTGGTGACAGGGGGTGGCTCTGGAAACACCATATATTTT. It specifies CASSLVTGGGSGNTIYF. The variable domain in full, with the rest retrieved from reference TRBV5-1 and TRBJ1-3, is KAGVTQTPRYLIKTRGQQVTLSCSPISGHRSVSWYQQTPGQGLQFLFEYFSETQRNKGNFPGRFSGRQFSNSRSEMNVSTLELGDSALYLCASSLVTGGGSGNTIYFGEGSWLTVV.